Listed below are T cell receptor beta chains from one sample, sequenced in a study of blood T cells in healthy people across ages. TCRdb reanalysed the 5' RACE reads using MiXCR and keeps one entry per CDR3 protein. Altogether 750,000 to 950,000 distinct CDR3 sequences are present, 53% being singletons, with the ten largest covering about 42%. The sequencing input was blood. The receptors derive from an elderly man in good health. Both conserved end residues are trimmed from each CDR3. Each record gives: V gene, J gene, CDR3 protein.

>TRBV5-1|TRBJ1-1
ASSLRTGQNTEAF
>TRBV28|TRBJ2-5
ASQPEGETQY
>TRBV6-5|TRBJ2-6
ASSYSGSSSGANVLT
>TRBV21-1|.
ASSKAKQIYEQY
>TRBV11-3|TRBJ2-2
ASSHQENTGELF
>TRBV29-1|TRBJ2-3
SVWTDTQY
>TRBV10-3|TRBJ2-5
AISEHGLAGVQETQY
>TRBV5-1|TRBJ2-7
ASSLGGRNSYEQY
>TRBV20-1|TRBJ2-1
SALGLNNEQF
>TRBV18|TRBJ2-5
ASSVSREKETQY
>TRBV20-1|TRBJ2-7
SARSGTGEYEQY
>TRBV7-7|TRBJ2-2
ASSHPSGELF
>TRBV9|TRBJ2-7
ASSPRTTYEQY
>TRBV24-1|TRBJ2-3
ATSDPAGRPGTDTQY
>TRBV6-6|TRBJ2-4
AAQTSLKNIQY
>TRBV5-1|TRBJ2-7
ASSVLTQVYNEQY
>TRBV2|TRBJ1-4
ASQLVRVTNEKLF
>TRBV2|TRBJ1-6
ASSESGGNSPLH
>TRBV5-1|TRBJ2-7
ASSSASGSNEQY
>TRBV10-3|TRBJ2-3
AIRPGQGTDTQY
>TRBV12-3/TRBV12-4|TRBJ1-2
ASSSDRGPGYT
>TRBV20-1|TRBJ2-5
SARDPGDWETQY
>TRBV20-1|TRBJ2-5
SAPARTEETQY
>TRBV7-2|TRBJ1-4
ASSLVIRNNEKLF
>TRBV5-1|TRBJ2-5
ASSLGSAGLAGVGQY
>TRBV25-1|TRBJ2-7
ASSEFSGSSYEQY
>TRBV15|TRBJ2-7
ATSRVSDSYEQY
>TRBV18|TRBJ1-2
ASSPVEDYGYT
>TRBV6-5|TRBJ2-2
ASSMTSGGELF
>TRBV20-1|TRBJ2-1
SASYRVPANEQF
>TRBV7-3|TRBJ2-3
ASSSSTRKGGDTQY
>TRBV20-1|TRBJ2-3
SARDSQRGTHRYAY
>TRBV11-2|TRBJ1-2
ASSLDPRGLGYGYT
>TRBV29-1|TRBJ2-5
SVETGQETQY
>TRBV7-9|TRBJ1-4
ASSPPGLKNLF
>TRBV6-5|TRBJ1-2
ASSYGPNYGYT
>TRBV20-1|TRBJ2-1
SASGGTSGRALGNEQF
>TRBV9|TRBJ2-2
ASSATGGDTGELF
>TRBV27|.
ASSLSMTGPDEQY
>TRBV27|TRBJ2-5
ASRAGPGFSKETQY